The 2 T cell receptor beta chains listed next were all sequenced from one sample in a study of blood T cell repertoires in COVID-19 (TCRdb year 2020). The library relied on the immunoSEQ multiplex PCR assay. The source is immuneACCESS, and TCRdb retained only in-frame sequences with V and J called. Part of the clones is not carried over; for the studies checked, unresolved V genes explain less than half of this, and the remainder is unexplained. The sample table lists fewer than 120,000 clones, about 70% of them with a count of one. The ten largest account for 6.5% to 8.5% of the sample. Sequencing was performed on peripheral blood. The source of these receptors is a woman in her sixties or seventies with acute or convalescent COVID-19.

This clone was observed a handful of times. The chain has TRBV28 and TRBJ1-4; D gene uncertain. CDR3 length equals 15 residues. V gave up 2 bases and J gave up 8 bases, with 15 bases separating them. Germline values: CDR1 MDHEN, CDR2 SYDVKM. For the CDR3, the DNA is TGTGCCAGCAGTTTAACAGCTGGGAGATACGAAAAACTGTTTTTT. Protein: CASSLTAGRYEKLFF.

This chain links TRBV30 with TRBJ1-2; D ambiguous. The V end was cut by 1 base, the J end by 8 bases, with 14 bases between. The CDR3 is 13 residues long. Per germline, CDR1 GTSNPN and CDR2 SVGIG (reference sequence). CDR3 loop: CAWSGSLASGYTF. CDR3 DNA: TGTGCCTGGAGTGGATCCCTCGCGTCGGGCTACACCTTC.